This T cell receptor beta chain stems from a study of T-cell memory formation after mild COVID-19. Study-wide background: Largely donor-specific sequence clusters came from a couple of donors. Points from the study as a whole: From day 15 to 85, contracting clones were balanced between CD4 and CD8, whereas later expanders leaned toward CD4+. CD4+ contracting clones were found mainly in CM and EM, and CD8+ ones in EMRA.

This clonotype was recorded a few times. Antigen: not known. The CDR3 totals 17 residues. The trim removed 7 bases at V and 5 bases at J, leaving 14 bases unmatched. CDR1 is SGHVS and CDR2 is FQNEAQ in the germline V gene. Each CDR3 protein is one row after TCRdb ran MiXCR on the 5' RACE reads. The data hold hundreds of thousands of distinct CDR3 sequences, with more than 20% observed a single time. The receptor's source is an adult woman who had mild COVID-19 (a few samples of this study predate the infection). Cell type and time point are not known. The sequenced sample was PBMCs or a T cell subset sorted from them (not recorded which). This sequence joins TRBV7-8 and TRBJ2-2; 9 nucleotides match TRBD1. The CDR3 protein is CASTPDGTGRGTGELFF. The CDR3 region has the DNA TGTGCCAGCACCCCCGACGGGACAGGGAGGGGGACCGGGGAGCTGTTTTTT.